A single sample is the source of the 9 T cell receptor beta chains below, sequenced in a study of T cell responses to AZD1222 COVID-19 vaccine. TCRdb's table, derived via immunoSEQ multiplex PCR, lists solely in-frame clones and lacks some. Among over 75,000 clones listed, roughly nine tenths were seen once. Specimen: peripheral blood, collected on day 0 of AZD1222 vaccination. The receptor set was obtained from an adult in good health.

This clone was seen once. The chain has TRBV9 and TRBJ2-1, with D hard to call. This CDR3 spans 10 amino acids. V lost 3 bases to trimming and J lost 7 bases, with 2 bases between them. CDR1 and CDR2 (germline): SGDLS, YYNGEE. The CDR3 nucleotides read TGTGCCAGCAGCGGGAATGAGCAGTTCTTC. Translated: CASSGNEQFF.

This clone appeared a single time. This sequence joins TRBV28 and TRBJ2-4; 11 bases agree with TRBD1. There are 19 residues in the CDR3. Germline CDR1 MDHEN, CDR2 SYDVKM. V was pared by 1 base and J by 5 bases, with 13 bases of the junction left unmatched. CDR3 sequence: CASSLLDRGPEVPQNIQYF. The CDR3 bases are TGTGCCAGCAGTTTATTGGACAGGGGGCCCGAGGTGCCCCAAAACATTCAGTACTTC.

The CDR3 spells CASSQSDTQYF. As DNA, the CDR3 is TGTGCCAGCAGCCAGAGTGATACGCAGTATTTT. V and J are TRBV3-1 (or the pseudogene TRBV3-2) and TRBJ2-3, with D unclear. Per germline, CDR1 LGHDT and CDR2 YNNKEL (reference sequence). CDR3 length: 11 amino acids. Trimming took off 3 bases at V and 6 bases at J, with 4 bases between the two ends.

V is TRBV19 and J is TRBJ1-4, with a tentative D call TRBD1 (6 bases). CDR1 is LNHDA, CDR2 SQIVND, per germline (reference sequence). This CDR3 contains 16 residues. V was cut by 8 bases and J by 0 bases, with 16 bases left in between. CDR3 protein: CASLPSGQATNEKLFF. The CDR3 DNA reads as TGTGCCAGTTTGCCGTCGGGACAAGCAACTAATGAAAAACTGTTTTTT.

The chain has TRBV19 and TRBJ2-7; perhaps TRBD1 as D (5 bases). Deletions cut 4 bases from V and 2 bases from J, with 15 bases between. CDR3 length: 15 amino acids. The germline CDR1 and CDR2 sequences are LNHDA and SQIVND (reference sequence). The DNA of the CDR3 is TGTGCCAGTAGTAATTGGGGCTACCCCACCTACGAGCAGTACTTC. Residues: CASSNWGYPTYEQYF.

This chain links TRBV7-8 with TRBJ2-7; no definite D call. The CDR3 contains 15 residues. CDR1 and CDR2 (germline): SGHVS, FQNEAQ. V was clipped by 5 bases and J by 2 bases, with 16 bases between them. CDR3 in amino acids: CASSPKNQSPYEQYF. The CDR3 DNA is TGTGCCAGCAGCCCCAAAAACCAGTCCCCCTACGAGCAGTACTTC.

The chain uses TRBV19 and TRBJ2-2; D possibly corresponds to TRBD2 (5 bases). Germline CDR1 LNHDA, CDR2 SQIVND (reference sequence). The ends were cut back, 7 bases at V and 7 bases at J, with 13 bases in the middle. This CDR3 is built from 13 residues. As DNA, the CDR3 is TGTGCCAGTACCCAAACGGCGGGCGGGGAGCTGTTTTTT. Its translation is CASTQTAGGELFF.

The gene calls are TRBV9 and TRBJ2-2; D is unclear. The V gene's germline CDR1 is SGDLS and CDR2 YYNGEE. V was shortened by 2 bases and J by 4 bases, with 6 bases between the two germline ends. This CDR3 spans 13 amino acids. The CDR3 sequence is CASSVGSTGELFF. In DNA form, the CDR3 reads TGTGCCAGCAGCGTCGGAAGCACCGGGGAGCTGTTTTTT.

V gene TRBV5-6 combines with J gene TRBJ2-1, with D possibly TRBD1 on 6 matching bases. The germline gives CDR1 SGHDT, CDR2 YYEEEE. Trimming shortened V by 3 bases and J by 6 bases, and 16 bases separated the two germline ends. The CDR3 consists of 15 residues. CDR3 in DNA: TGTGCCAGCAGCTCACAGGGTGCGCTACTCAATGAGCAGTTCTTC. Amino acid sequence: CASSSQGALLNEQFF.